Presented here are 8 T cell receptor beta chains from one specimen sequenced in a study of blood T cell repertoires in COVID-19. Generated by immunoSEQ multiplex PCR, the TCRdb table keeps only in-frame clones and is missing some. The table lists about 230,000 clones, about nine tenths of them singletons, with 9.5% to 13% in the top ten. Sequenced: peripheral blood. All receptors come from a man aged 45-60 years with COVID-19, enrolled during active disease.

The rearrangement uses TRBV5-4 and TRBJ1-4; 7 nucleotides line up with TRBD1. Trimming removed 0 bases from V and 5 bases from J; junction bases left unmatched: 7. The germline CDR1 and CDR2 sequences are SGHNT and YYREEE (reference sequence). This CDR3 contains 16 residues. The CDR3 is CASSLDRDRPNEKLFF. The CDR3 DNA reads as TGTGCCAGCAGCTTGGACCGGGACAGACCGAATGAAAAACTGTTTTTT.

A word on this clone: A much more abundant neighbour one base away suggests this may be a read error. V gene TRBV9 combines with J gene TRBJ2-7; 8 bases line up with TRBD1. Germline CDR1 SGDLS, CDR2 YYNGEE. The CDR3 runs 14 residues. The V segment lost 3 bases and the J segment 0 bases; nucleotides outside the gene matches: 2. This chain's CDR3 is CASSADRASYEQYF. CDR3 sequence (DNA): TGTGCCAGCAGCGCGGACAGGGCCTCCTACGAGCAGTACTTC.

V usage is TRBV3-1 (or the pseudogene TRBV3-2) and J usage is TRBJ1-5; TRBD1 is a possible D gene (5 bases). Germline CDR1 LGHDT, CDR2 YNNKEL (reference sequence). The CDR3 runs 14 residues. V shed 4 bases and J shed 5 bases, with 12 bases lying between them. CDR3 in amino acids: CASSPDTTHQPQHF. As DNA, the CDR3 is TGTGCCAGCAGCCCGGACACGACCCATCAGCCCCAGCATTTT.

This sequence joins TRBV6-5 and TRBJ1-4; 9 nucleotides match TRBD1. The CDR3 contains 16 residues. CDR1 is MNHEY, CDR2 SVGAGI, per germline. Trimming cost V 4 bases and J 7 bases; bases outside gene matches: 10. CDR3 in DNA: TGTGCCAGCAGTTTTGGACAGGGGAGTGGGGGTGAAAAACTGTTTTTT. Translation: CASSFGQGSGGEKLFF.

The chain carries TRBV5-1 and TRBJ1-3, with TRBD1 as a possible D gene (5 bases). V was clipped by 3 bases and J by 8 bases, with 12 bases between them. The CDR3 has 13 residues. Germline V gene sequence: CDR1 SGHRS, CDR2 YFSETQ. CDR3: CASSSKGQDTIYF. CDR3 nucleotide sequence: TGCGCCAGCAGCTCCAAGGGGCAGGACACCATATATTTT.

The V and J genes are TRBV14 and TRBJ1-2; 9 positions match TRBD1. Germline-derived CDR1 and CDR2 are SGHDN and FVKESK. CDR3 length: 16 residues. Trimming took 4 bases from V and 2 from J; bases not matched to a gene: 8. The DNA for the CDR3 is TGTGCCAGCAGCCCCGTTACCGGGACAGGGAACTATGGCTACACCTTC. As protein: CASSPVTGTGNYGYTF.

V and J are TRBV19 and TRBJ1-4; 9 bases agree with TRBD1. This CDR3 contains 17 residues. V shed 4 bases, J shed 5 bases, and the junction held 11 bases outside the gene matches. Per the germline V gene, CDR1 is LNHDA and CDR2 is SQIVND (reference sequence). The CDR3 region is CASSTNRGLFSNEKLFF. The CDR3 DNA sequence: TGTGCCAGTAGTACAAACAGGGGGCTATTTTCAAATGAAAAACTGTTTTTT.

CDR3 in DNA: TGTGCCAGCAGCCGACAGGGGAACACTGAAGCTTTCTTT. Its protein is CASSRQGNTEAFF. The J gene is TRBJ1-1, the V gene TRBV5-4; 7 nucleotides align to TRBD1. Germline CDR1 reads SGHNT; CDR2 reads YYREEE (reference sequence). This CDR3 is 13 amino acids long. J lost 1 base, V lost 4 bases, and 1 base had no gene match.